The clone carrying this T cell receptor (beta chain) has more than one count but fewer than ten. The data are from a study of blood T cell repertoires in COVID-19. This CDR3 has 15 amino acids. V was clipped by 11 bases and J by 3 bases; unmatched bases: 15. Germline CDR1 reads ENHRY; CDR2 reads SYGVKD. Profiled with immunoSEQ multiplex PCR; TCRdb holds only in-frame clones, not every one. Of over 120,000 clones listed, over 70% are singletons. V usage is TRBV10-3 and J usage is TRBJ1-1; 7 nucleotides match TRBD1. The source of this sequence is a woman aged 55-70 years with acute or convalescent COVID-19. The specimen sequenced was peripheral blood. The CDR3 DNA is TGTGCCTCGAACAGGGGATTTTCCGGGGACACTGAAGCTTTCTTT. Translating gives CASNRGFSGDTEAFF.